The 12 T cell receptor beta chains presented below share a single source sample, sequenced in a study of response to subunit inactivated influenza vaccine. MiXCR, run by TCRdb on the RT-PCR reads, gives a single entry per CDR3 protein. The sample records 490,000 or so distinct CDR3 sequences, around 8% being singletons. The starting material was PBMCs from blood, obtained less than 30 months after vaccination. The receptor set was obtained from a man aged 50 to 69 who received an inactivated influenza vaccine.

V gene TRBV20-1 combines with J gene TRBJ2-3; 9 bases map to TRBD2. The germline V gene encodes CDR1 DFQATT and CDR2 SNEGSKA (reference sequence). The CDR3 spans 13 residues. J lost 4 bases, V lost 4 bases, and 3 bases had no gene match. DNA of the CDR3: TGCAGTGCTATTAGCGGGGGACCAGATACGCAGTATTTT. Translation: CSAISGGPDTQYF.

The V call is TRBV11-2, the J call TRBJ2-7; 10 bases are shared with TRBD2. The germline gives CDR1 SGHAT, CDR2 FQNNGV. The CDR3 length is 17 residues. With V trimmed by 1 base and J by 2 bases, 8 bases remained unmatched. The CDR3 DNA sequence: TGTGCCAGCAGCTTAGTCTTAGCGGGGGGCCTCCCCTACGAGCAGTACTTC. Protein product: CASSLVLAGGLPYEQYF.

There are many counts of this clonotype. The V gene is TRBV20-1, the J gene TRBJ1-4, with D possibly being TRBD1 (6 bases). Trimming left V 3 bases short and J 7 bases short, with 9 bases between. CDR1 and CDR2 (germline): DFQATT, SNEGSKA (reference sequence). This CDR3 has 12 amino acids. The CDR3 here is CSASLGGEKLFF. The CDR3 region has the DNA TGCAGTGCTAGTCTAGGGGGTGAAAAACTGTTTTTT.

This sequence joins TRBV4-3 and TRBJ1-1, with TRBD1 as a possible D gene (5 bases). This CDR3 is 14 amino acids long. Trimming removed 3 bases at V and 3 bases at J, with 11 bases between. Germline assignment: CDR1 LGHNA and CDR2 YSLEER. For the CDR3, the DNA is TGCGCCAGCAGCCACCTGGGGGTCGACACTGAAGCTTTCTTT. It translates to CASSHLGVDTEAFF.

This clonotype was counted only a few times. This chain links TRBV6-5 with TRBJ2-1, with a tentative D call TRBD2 (5 bases). CDR3 size: 11 residues. Germline CDR1 is MNHEY and CDR2 is SVGAGI. V lost 6 bases and J lost 7, with 7 bases in between. CDR3 bases: TGTGCCAGCAGGAGGGAGAATGAGCAGTTCTTC. Translating it yields CASRRENEQFF.

The sample holds a few counts of this clonotype. V gene TRBV20-1 combines with J gene TRBJ1-1, with 10 bases that match TRBD1. Germline CDR1 and CDR2: DFQATT and SNEGSKA (reference sequence). The CDR3 consists of 12 residues. V shed 3 bases, J shed 11 bases, and the junction held 6 bases outside the gene matches. The CDR3 here is CSASLPGQGAFF. CDR3 DNA: TGCAGTGCTAGCCTACCGGGACAGGGGGCTTTCTTT.

This clonotype has ten or more counts. The V call is TRBV7-8, the J call TRBJ2-1; 10 nucleotides line up with TRBD1. The germline gives CDR1 SGHVS, CDR2 FQNEAQ. The J segment lost 4 bases and the V segment lost 4 bases, leaving 4 bases of the junction unmatched. CDR3 size: 15 residues. The CDR3 region is CASSSRDRGYNEQFF. The CDR3 bases are TGTGCCAGCAGCTCCCGGGACAGGGGTTACAATGAGCAGTTCTTC.

V gene TRBV20-1 combines with J gene TRBJ2-3, with TRBD2 matching over 13 bases. V was pared by 6 bases and J by 4 bases, with 4 bases of the junction left unmatched. Germline CDR1 and CDR2: DFQATT and SNEGSKA (reference sequence). The CDR3 is made up of 14 amino acids. For the CDR3, the DNA is TGCAGTGCGCTGACTAGCGGGAGGTCAGATACGCAGTATTTT. Protein product: CSALTSGRSDTQYF.

The V call is TRBV5-1, the J call TRBJ2-1; 11 bases are a match to TRBD2. CDR3 size: 16 residues. Germline CDR1 and CDR2: SGHRS and YFSETQ. Trimming cost V 4 bases and J 4 bases; bases outside gene matches: 7. The CDR3 DNA follows: TGCGCCAGCAGCCTGACTAGCGGGAAACAATACAATGAGCAGTTCTTC. Translating it yields CASSLTSGKQYNEQFF. Filled out from reference TRBV5-1 and TRBJ2-1, the complete variable domain reads KAGVTQTPRYLIKTRGQQVTLSCSPISGHRSVSWYQQTPGQGLQFLFEYFSETQRNKGNFPGRFSGRQFSNSRSEMNVSTLELGDSALYLCASSLTSGKQYNEQFFGPGTRLTVL.

The rearrangement links TRBV6-5 to TRBJ1-6; D remains unclear. This CDR3 spans 17 amino acids. CDR1 MNHEY and CDR2 SVGAGI come from the germline V gene. Trimming took 2 bases from V and 3 from J, leaving 14 bases between them. In nucleotides, the CDR3 is TGTGCCAGCAGTTACAATACGGCAGGTCTCTATAATTCACCCCTCCACTTT. Its translation is CASSYNTAGLYNSPLHF.

The chain joins TRBV7-9 to TRBJ2-2; D ambiguous. V gave up 3 bases and J gave up 7 bases, with 6 bases separating them. This CDR3 is built from 12 residues. Per germline, CDR1 SEHNR and CDR2 FQNEAQ (reference sequence). Here the CDR3 reads CASSFGDGELFF. The CDR3 nucleotides read TGTGCCAGCAGCTTTGGGGACGGGGAGCTGTTTTTT.

The chain has TRBV6-5 and TRBJ1-4, with D tentatively TRBD1 (5 bases). The CDR3 runs to 15 residues. Per the germline V gene, CDR1 is MNHEY and CDR2 is SVGAGI. V gave up 2 bases and J gave up 0 bases, with 7 bases separating them. The CDR3 bases are TGTGCCAGCAGTTACCTACAGGCAACTAATGAAAAACTGTTTTTT. Translating gives CASSYLQATNEKLFF.